These 13 T cell receptor beta chains were sequenced from one sample in a study of blood T cell repertoires in COVID-19 (dated by TCRdb to 2020 to 2021). The protocol used for the library was the immunoSEQ multiplex PCR assay. TCRdb limited this immuneACCESS table to in-frame rearrangements with V and J called. A share of clones is missing; checked studies link under half to unresolved V genes, and the rest is unexplained. This sample is represented by fewer than 100,000 clones; around 88% of them were singletons. About 7.7% of the sample goes to the ten largest clones. Sequencing was carried out using peripheral blood. The receptors were gathered from a man between 60 and 75 years old with acute or convalescent COVID-19.

V is TRBV3-1 (or the pseudogene TRBV3-2) and J is TRBJ2-5; the D gene is possibly TRBD1 (5 bases). V shed 4 bases and J shed 2 bases, with 11 bases lying between them. This CDR3 is built from 14 residues. Germline V gene sequence: CDR1 LGHDT, CDR2 YNNKEL (reference sequence). DNA of the CDR3: TGTGCCAGCAGCCTCAGGACACCACAAGAGACCCAGTACTTC. It translates to CASSLRTPQETQYF.

J is TRBJ2-1 and V is TRBV6-2 or TRBV6-3, with 14 nucleotides matching TRBD2. V gave up 5 bases and J gave up 14 bases; unmatched junction bases: 2. Germline assignment: CDR1 MNHEY and CDR2 SVGEGT. The CDR3 totals 12 residues. In DNA form, the CDR3 reads TGTGCCAGCAGTACGACTAGCGGGGGGGAGTTCTTC. Translating gives CASSTTSGGEFF.

This clone was observed once. Written as DNA, the CDR3 is TGTGCCAGCAGCCTGCGGACAGGGGGCTATAGTAATTCACCCCTCCACTTT. As protein: CASSLRTGGYSNSPLHF. The V gene is TRBV7-8, the J gene TRBJ1-6, with TRBD1 identical over 11 bases. CDR3 length: 17 residues. Germline CDR1 and CDR2: SGHVS and FQNEAQ. The V segment lost 5 bases and the J segment 6 bases; nucleotides outside the gene matches: 9.

V gene TRBV21-1 combines with J gene TRBJ1-5; the table's D call, TRBD1, has no DNA check behind it. TRBV21-1 is a pseudogene. This CDR3 contains 16 residues. This CDR3 reads CASSVGTRNSNQPQHF. Written as DNA, the CDR3 is TGTGCCAGCAGCGTTGGGACACGGAATAGCAATCAGCCCCAGCATTTT.

The chain uses TRBV10-3 and TRBJ2-3; possible D gene TRBD2, 6 bases. Deletions cut 10 bases from V and 6 bases from J, with 17 bases between. CDR1 is ENHRY and CDR2 is SYGVKD in the germline V gene. The CDR3 runs to 13 residues. In DNA, the CDR3 is TGTGCCAGCGAGCGGGCCCTAGGGGATACGCAGTATTTT. It yields the protein CASERALGDTQYF.

The rearrangement joins TRBV6-2 or TRBV6-3 to TRBJ2-7; 7 bases map to TRBD1. The length of the CDR3 is 15 residues. CDR1 and CDR2 (germline): MNHEY, SVGEGT. With 2 bases clipped from V and 6 bases from J, the junction kept 10 bases outside the gene matches. Here the CDR3 DNA reads TGTGCCAGCAGTTACCCGGCGACAGGGCGGGTCGAGCAGTACTTC. Translation gives CASSYPATGRVEQYF.

The chain combines TRBV7-2 with TRBJ2-7; 8 bases match TRBD1. Germline V lookup: CDR1 SGHTA, CDR2 FQGNSA. The ends lost 4 bases at V and 5 bases at J; junction bases unmatched: 10. This CDR3 spans 15 amino acids. For the CDR3, the DNA is TGTGCCAGCAGCTCCGATAACAGGGGGTGGGACGAGCAGTACTTC. Translated: CASSSDNRGWDEQYF. The complete variable domain, with remaining parts taken from reference TRBV7-2 and TRBJ2-7, reads GAGVSQSPSNKVTEKGKDVELRCDPISGHTALYWYRQSLGQGLEFLIYFQGNSAPDKSGLPSDRFSAERTGGSVSTLTIQRTQQEDSAVYLCASSSDNRGWDEQYFGPGTRLTVT.

This clone turned up a few times. The rearrangement uses TRBV12-3 or TRBV12-4 and TRBJ1-6; D unclear. This CDR3 region has 13 residues. Trimming took off 7 bases at V and 3 bases at J, with 7 bases between the two ends. CDR3 sequence (DNA): TGTGCCAGCATGGCAGTCTATAATTCACCCCTCCACTTT. It yields the protein CASMAVYNSPLHF.

This clone was picked up many times. This chain uses TRBV5-1 with TRBJ2-5; unclear D gene. There are 14 residues in the CDR3. Germline values: CDR1 SGHRS, CDR2 YFSETQ. V lost 0 bases to trimming and J lost 1 base, with 7 bases between them. In nucleotides, the CDR3 is TGCGCCAGCAGCTTGGGGTCAGGCCAAGAGACCCAGTACTTC. Amino acids: CASSLGSGQETQYF.

The V call is TRBV29-1, the J call TRBJ1-2; no reliable D call. Germline V gene sequence: CDR1 SQVTM, CDR2 ANQGSEA. Trimming removed 3 bases from V and 12 bases from J, with 14 bases in between. This CDR3 comprises 11 residues. The CDR3 loop reads CSVDRGGFDTF. The CDR3 coding sequence is TGCAGCGTTGATCGGGGAGGTTTCGACACCTTC.

The chain combines TRBV5-1 with TRBJ1-1, with 8 nucleotides matching TRBD1. CDR3 length: 16 amino acids. The germline V gene has CDR1 SGHRS and CDR2 YFSETQ. Germline trimming cut 3 bases from V and 6 bases from J; bases unmatched to any gene: 13. CDR3: CASSSRQGTPFPEAFF. Here the CDR3 DNA reads TGCGCCAGCAGCTCTAGACAGGGGACGCCTTTCCCTGAAGCTTTCTTT.

CDR3 nucleotides: TGTGCCAGCTCCCGTGACAGGTCAGTTCAGCCCCAGCATTTT. It is translated as CASSRDRSVQPQHF. The J gene is TRBJ1-5, the V gene TRBV18, with D tentatively TRBD1 (6 bases). Trimming cost V 6 bases and J 6 bases, with 15 bases left between them. This CDR3 is built from 14 residues. The germline CDR1 and CDR2 sequences are KGHSH and LQKENI.

The chain couples TRBV12-3 or TRBV12-4 to TRBJ1-1, with D tentatively TRBD1 (5 bases). The V and J ends lost 5 bases and 6 bases respectively, with 10 bases between them. The CDR3 is 12 amino acids. The CDR3: CASSLSGSEAFF. CDR3 DNA: TGTGCCAGCAGTCTTTCAGGGTCTGAAGCTTTCTTT.